The 20 T cell receptor beta chains below come from one sample, sequenced in a study of T cells in Graves' hyperthyroidism and ophthalmopathy. Template material for amplifying TCR beta CDR3 regions consisted of RNA transcripts. HTBI primers drove first-round RT-PCR of the TCR CDR3. TCRdb fed the multiplex PCR reads into MiXCR, producing one record per CDR3 protein. The sample consists of 450,000 to 600,000 distinct CDR3 sequences, about 15% of them appearing once. The sequenced material came from blood. The receptor set was obtained from a middle-aged woman with Graves' hyperthyroidism.

Comments on this clonotype: This could be a read error, since a much larger clone is one nucleotide away. This chain connects TRBV28 to TRBJ1-2, with a tentative D call TRBD1 (5 bases). Germline CDR1 is MDHEN and CDR2 is SYDVKM. The CDR3 runs 14 residues. The CDR3 here is CASSFLLDRAGHTF. The DNA of the CDR3 is TGTGCCAGCAGTTTCCTACTCGACAGAGCTGGCCACACCTTC.

This clonotype showed up many times. The rearrangement links TRBV27 to TRBJ2-5; 7 nucleotides align to TRBD1. Germline V CDR1 and CDR2: MNHEY, SMNVEV (reference sequence). V shed 6 bases, J shed 3 bases, and the junction held 10 bases outside the gene matches. The CDR3 is 15 amino acids. The CDR3 DNA follows: TGTGCCAGCAGCCGATTGGGACAGCTGAAAGAGACCCAGTACTTC. Protein product: CASSRLGQLKETQYF.

Regarding this clonotype: The junction and the germline gene differ at one end; a read error may be behind it. V is TRBV11-2 and J is TRBJ2-7; no reliable D call. CDR1 is SGHAT, CDR2 FQNNGV, per germline. The CDR3 covers 14 residues. CDR3 protein: CASSTESISYEQHF. The CDR3 DNA reads as TGTGCCAGCAGCACCGAGAGCATAAGCTACGAGCAGCACTTC.

There are a few counts of this clonotype. One end of the junction varies from germline; a read error may be responsible. The V gene is TRBV6-1, the J gene TRBJ1-2; 7 positions match TRBD1. The CDR3 is 13 residues long. Germline V gene sequence: CDR1 MNHNS, CDR2 SASEGT. CDR3 sequence (DNA): TGTGCCTGCAGCCACGGGACAGACTATGGCTACACCTTC. It encodes CACSHGTDYGYTF.

The J gene is TRBJ2-3, the V gene TRBV7-3; D remains ambiguous. Looked up from germline, CDR1 is SGHTA and CDR2 is FQGTGA. Trimming removed 0 bases from V and 1 base from J, with 8 bases in between. The CDR3 length is 15 residues. The CDR3, as DNA: TGTGCCAGCAGCTTAACCCCTGTTGGCACAGATACGCAGTATTTT. Translation gives CASSLTPVGTDTQYF.

J is TRBJ1-2 and V is TRBV6-1; TRBD1 agrees at 8 bases. Trimming removed 6 bases from V and 1 base from J; junction bases left unmatched: 1. In germline, CDR1 is MNHNS, CDR2 SASEGT. The CDR3 loop spans 13 amino acids. The CDR3 DNA sequence: TGTGCCAGCAGACAGGGGGTTAACTATGGCTACACCTTC. Amino acid sequence: CASRQGVNYGYTF.

The chain couples TRBV4-1 to TRBJ2-7; 7 bases are a match to TRBD1. Germline CDR1 is MGHRA and CDR2 is YSYEKL. This CDR3 spans 15 amino acids. J lost 4 bases, V lost 2 bases, and 8 bases had no gene match. CDR3 nucleotides: TGCGCCAGCAGCCAAAAGGGACAGCGAGGATACGAGCAGTACTTC. Its translation is CASSQKGQRGYEQYF.

The sample holds many counts of this clonotype. The chain employs TRBV6-1 and TRBJ2-7; 8 bases agree with TRBD1. The V gene's germline CDR1 is MNHNS and CDR2 SASEGT. The length of the CDR3 is 14 residues. V shed 5 bases and J 6 bases; nucleotides not matched to a gene: 9. The CDR3 bases are TGTGCCAGCAGTCCATACAGGGGGTTCGGCGAGCAGTACTTC. Its translation is CASSPYRGFGEQYF.

This clonotype was seen ten or more times. V and J are TRBV5-1 and TRBJ2-1, with TRBD2 matching over 9 bases. The CDR3 has 16 amino acids. J was trimmed by 7 bases and V by 0 bases; bases with no gene match: 8. From germline, CDR1 is SGHRS and CDR2 YFSETQ. For the CDR3, the DNA is TGCGCCAGCAGCTTGGATTTTAGCGGGAGAGGAAATGAGCAGTTCTTC. It translates to CASSLDFSGRGNEQFF.

This clonotype has a count of ten or more. V gene TRBV12-3 or TRBV12-4 combines with J gene TRBJ1-1, with unresolved D. The CDR3 totals 12 residues. Trimming cost V 5 bases and J 0 bases, with 4 bases left between them. This CDR3 is CASSPVNTEAFF. The CDR3, as DNA: TGTGCCAGCAGTCCGGTGAACACTGAAGCTTTCTTT.

This clonotype appeared a few times. This rearrangement joins TRBV3-1 to TRBJ2-2, with 10 bases matching TRBD1. The germline V gene encodes CDR1 LGHDT and CDR2 YNNKEL (reference sequence). Losses at the gene ends were 4 bases for V and 6 bases for J; bases not matched to a gene: 5. The CDR3 sequence is 15 residues long. CDR3 loop: CASSPPGQGSGELFF. The CDR3 DNA reads TGTGCCAGCAGCCCTCCGGGACAGGGGTCCGGGGAGCTGTTTTTT.

The chain couples TRBV24-1 to TRBJ2-2, with TRBD2 as a possible D gene (7 bases). Per the germline V gene, CDR1 is KGHDR and CDR2 is SFDVKD. The CDR3 contains 23 residues. Trimming cost V 5 bases and J 6 bases, with 39 bases left between them. Here the CDR3 reads CATSGLRVTAPGDRGAWAGELFF. CDR3 in DNA: TGTGCCACCAGTGGTTTAAGGGTGACGGCACCAGGCGATCGGGGGGCTTGGGCCGGGGAGCTGTTTTTT.

This clonotype was detected ten times or more. The V call is TRBV11-2, the J call TRBJ1-1; no definite D call. From germline, CDR1 is SGHAT and CDR2 FQNNGV. This CDR3 spans 14 amino acids. The V and J ends lost 1 base and 0 bases respectively, with 6 bases between them. This chain's CDR3 is CASSLVGVNTEAFF. The CDR3 region has the DNA TGTGCCAGCAGCTTAGTTGGGGTGAACACTGAAGCTTTCTTT.

With regard to this clonotype: A clone one base away is much larger, so this may be a read error. The chain uses TRBV3-1 and TRBJ2-1, with 8 bases matching TRBD2. With 4 bases clipped from V and 8 bases from J, the junction kept 13 bases outside the gene matches. Germline CDR1 is LGHDT and CDR2 is YNNKEL (reference sequence). CDR3 length: 16 residues. DNA of the CDR3: TGTGCCAGCAGCCGAGATCGCGGCGGGGGGAGGGATGAGCAGTTCTTC. It encodes CASSRDRGGGRDEQFF.

This clonotype was recorded a few times. V usage is TRBV6-1 and J usage is TRBJ1-2, with 9 positions matching TRBD1. The V segment lost 5 bases and the J segment 4 bases; nucleotides outside the gene matches: 11. Per germline, CDR1 MNHNS and CDR2 SASEGT. This CDR3 comprises 16 residues. DNA of the CDR3: TGTGCCAGCAGTACCCGAGGGACAGGGCGGCTCTATGGCTACACCTTC. Protein: CASSTRGTGRLYGYTF.

At least ten counts were recorded for this clonotype. This chain uses TRBV29-1 with TRBJ1-1; TRBD1 matches at 8 bases. The J segment lost 1 base and the V segment lost 6 bases, leaving 4 bases of the junction unmatched. The CDR3 sequence is 13 residues long. Germline CDR1 SQVTM, CDR2 ANQGSEA. The CDR3 DNA sequence: TGCAGCGTCACGGGACAGGCGAACACTGAAGCTTTCTTT. Translated: CSVTGQANTEAFF.

There are many counts of this clonotype. V usage is TRBV18 and J usage is TRBJ1-5, with TRBD1 matching over 8 bases. The V and J ends lost 2 bases and 7 bases, in that order; junction bases with no gene match: 7. The CDR3 totals 15 residues. Looked up from germline, CDR1 is KGHSH and CDR2 is LQKENI. The CDR3 sequence is CASSPVQGARQPQHF. The CDR3 DNA sequence: TGTGCCAGCTCACCAGTTCAGGGGGCGAGGCAGCCCCAGCATTTT.

This clonotype was detected many times. The rearrangement links TRBV7-2 to TRBJ2-5; D possibly corresponds to TRBD2 (6 bases). CDR1 SGHTA and CDR2 FQGNSA come from the germline V gene. V lost 1 base and J lost 0, with 12 bases in between. The CDR3 contains 16 residues. CDR3 region: CASSLGVVADQETQYF. The CDR3 bases are TGTGCCAGCAGCTTAGGGGTTGTAGCGGACCAAGAGACCCAGTACTTC.

The J gene is TRBJ2-1, the V gene TRBV10-2; either TRBD1 or TRBD2 may supply D (6 bases each). Germline CDR1 is WSHSY and CDR2 is SAAADI. Trimming cost V 7 bases and J 4 bases, with 20 bases left between them. This CDR3 has 16 residues. The CDR3 loop is CASTLAGGKVYNEQFF. The CDR3, as DNA: TGCGCCAGCACCCTCGCCGGGGGCAAGGTGTACAATGAGCAGTTCTTC.

In its sample, this clonotype was seen many times. This chain connects TRBV20-1 to TRBJ2-3, with TRBD1 identical over 8 bases. V was clipped by 0 bases and J by 5 bases; unmatched bases: 4. The CDR3 covers 14 residues. Germline CDR1 and CDR2: DFQATT and SNEGSKA (reference sequence). CDR3 loop: CSARDQGALDTQYF. As DNA, the CDR3 is TGCAGTGCTAGAGATCAGGGGGCCTTAGATACGCAGTATTTT.